This entry features one T cell receptor (beta chain) sequence. Its antigen remains unknown. This entry belongs to a study of blood T cells in healthy people across ages. V shed 2 bases and J 2 bases; nucleotides not matched to a gene: 6. CDR1 is SGHTA and CDR2 is FQGNSA in the germline V gene. This CDR3 spans 15 amino acids. Study-wide results and caveats: Unsorted PBMC input precluded a conclusive naive versus antigen-experienced comparison. Diversity of TCR beta correlated strongly with naive T cell percentage. Estimates based on one million T cells were treated as lower bounds.

Sample-barcoded 5' priming and a J-beta primer mix drove a second PCR of roughly 6 to 12 cycles. TCRdb ran MiXCR on the 5' RACE reads and lists one entry per CDR3 protein. The table shows 1.2 million to 1.5 million distinct CDR3 sequences, with approximately 59% occurring only once. The J gene is TRBJ2-7, the V gene TRBV7-2; TRBD2 matches 7 bases. This TCR was sampled from a man younger than 35 in good health. Sequenced input: blood. This CDR3 reads CASSLIATSTYEQYF. CDR3 DNA sequence: TGTGCCAGCAGCTTAATTGCGACTAGCACCTACGAGCAGTACTTC.